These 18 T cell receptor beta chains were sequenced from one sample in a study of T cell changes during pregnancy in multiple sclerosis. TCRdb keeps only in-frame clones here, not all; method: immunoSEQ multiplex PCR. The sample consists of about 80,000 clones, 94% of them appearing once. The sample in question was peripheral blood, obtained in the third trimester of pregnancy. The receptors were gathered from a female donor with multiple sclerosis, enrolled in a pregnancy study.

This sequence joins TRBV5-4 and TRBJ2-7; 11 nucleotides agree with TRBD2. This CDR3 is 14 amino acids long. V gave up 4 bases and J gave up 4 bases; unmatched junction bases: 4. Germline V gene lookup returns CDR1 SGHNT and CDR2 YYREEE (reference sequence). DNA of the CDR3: TGTGCCAGCAGCCCCGGGACTAGCGGTTACGAGCAGTACTTC. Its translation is CASSPGTSGYEQYF.

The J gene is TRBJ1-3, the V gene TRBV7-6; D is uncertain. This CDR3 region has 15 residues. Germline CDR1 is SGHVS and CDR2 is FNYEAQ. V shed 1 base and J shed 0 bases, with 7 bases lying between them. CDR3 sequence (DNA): TGTGCCAGCAGCTTAGACGCACTCTCTGGAAACACCATATATTTT. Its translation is CASSLDALSGNTIYF.

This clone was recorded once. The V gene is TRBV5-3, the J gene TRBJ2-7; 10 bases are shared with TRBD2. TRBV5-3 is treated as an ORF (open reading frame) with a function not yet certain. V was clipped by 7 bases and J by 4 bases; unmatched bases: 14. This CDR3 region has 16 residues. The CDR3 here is CARAMTPGLADYEQYF. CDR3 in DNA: TGTGCCAGAGCTATGACCCCCGGACTAGCGGATTACGAGCAGTACTTC.

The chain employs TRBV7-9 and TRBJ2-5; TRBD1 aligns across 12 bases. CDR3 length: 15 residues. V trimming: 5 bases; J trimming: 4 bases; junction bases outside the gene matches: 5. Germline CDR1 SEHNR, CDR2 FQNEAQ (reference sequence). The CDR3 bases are TGTGCCAGCAGCGTGGGGACAGGGGGCCGAGAGACCCAGTACTTC. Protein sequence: CASSVGTGGRETQYF.

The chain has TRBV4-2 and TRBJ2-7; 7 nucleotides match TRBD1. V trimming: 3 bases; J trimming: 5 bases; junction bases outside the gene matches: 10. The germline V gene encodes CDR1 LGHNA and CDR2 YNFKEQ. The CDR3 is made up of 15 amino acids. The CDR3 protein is CASSQGAGTVNEQYF. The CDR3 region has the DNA TGTGCCAGCAGCCAGGGGGCCGGGACAGTCAACGAGCAGTACTTC.

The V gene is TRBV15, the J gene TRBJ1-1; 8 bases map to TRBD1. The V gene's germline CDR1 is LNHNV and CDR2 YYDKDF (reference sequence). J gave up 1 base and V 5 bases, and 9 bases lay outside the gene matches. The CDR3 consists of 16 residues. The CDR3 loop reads CATSSSTGGTNTEAFF. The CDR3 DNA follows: TGTGCCACCAGCTCTAGTACAGGGGGTACGAACACTGAAGCTTTCTTT.

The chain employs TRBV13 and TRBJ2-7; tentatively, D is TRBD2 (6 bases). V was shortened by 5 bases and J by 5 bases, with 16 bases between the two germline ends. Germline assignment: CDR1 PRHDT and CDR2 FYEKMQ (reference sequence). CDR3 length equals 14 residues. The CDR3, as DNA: TGTGCCAGCAGCGGGATGGAGGGTACCCACGAGCAGTACTTC. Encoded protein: CASSGMEGTHEQYF.

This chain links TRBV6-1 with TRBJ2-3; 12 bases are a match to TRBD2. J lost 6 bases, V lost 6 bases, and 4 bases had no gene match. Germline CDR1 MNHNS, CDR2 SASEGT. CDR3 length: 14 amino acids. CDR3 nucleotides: TGTGCCAGCAGACTAGCGGGGGGTTTGGATACGCAGTATTTT. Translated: CASRLAGGLDTQYF.

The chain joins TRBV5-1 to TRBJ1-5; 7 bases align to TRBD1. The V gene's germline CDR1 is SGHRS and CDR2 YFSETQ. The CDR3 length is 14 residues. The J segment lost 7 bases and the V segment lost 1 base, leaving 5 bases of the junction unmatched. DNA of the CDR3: TGCGCCAGCAGCTTGCGACAGGGTAGCCAGCCCCAGCATTTT. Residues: CASSLRQGSQPQHF.

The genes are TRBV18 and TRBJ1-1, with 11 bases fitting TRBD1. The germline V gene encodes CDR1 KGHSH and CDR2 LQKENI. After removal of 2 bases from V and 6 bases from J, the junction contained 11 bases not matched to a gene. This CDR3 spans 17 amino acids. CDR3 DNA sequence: TGTGCCAGCTCACCAGTTCCCGGGACAGGGGGTCTCTCTGAAGCTTTCTTT. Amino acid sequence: CASSPVPGTGGLSEAFF.

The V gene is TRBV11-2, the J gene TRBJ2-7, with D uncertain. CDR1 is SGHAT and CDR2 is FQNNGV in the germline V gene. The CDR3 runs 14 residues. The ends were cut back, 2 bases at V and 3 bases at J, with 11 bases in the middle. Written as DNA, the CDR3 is TGTGCCAGCAGCTTAACCAGCGAAGTCTACGAGCAGTACTTC. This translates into CASSLTSEVYEQYF.

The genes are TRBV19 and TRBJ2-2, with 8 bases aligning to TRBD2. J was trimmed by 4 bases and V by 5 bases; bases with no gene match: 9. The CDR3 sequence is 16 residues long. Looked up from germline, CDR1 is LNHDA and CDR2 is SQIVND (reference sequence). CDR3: CASSSPTSESTGELFF. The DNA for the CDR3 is TGTGCCAGTAGTTCCCCGACTAGCGAGAGCACCGGGGAGCTGTTTTTT.

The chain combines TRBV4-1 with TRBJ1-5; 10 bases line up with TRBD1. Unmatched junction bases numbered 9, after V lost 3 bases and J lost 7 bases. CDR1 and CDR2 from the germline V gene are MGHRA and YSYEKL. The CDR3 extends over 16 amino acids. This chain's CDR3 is CASSQPDRGLWQPQHF. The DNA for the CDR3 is TGCGCCAGCAGCCAGCCCGACAGGGGGCTTTGGCAGCCCCAGCATTTT.

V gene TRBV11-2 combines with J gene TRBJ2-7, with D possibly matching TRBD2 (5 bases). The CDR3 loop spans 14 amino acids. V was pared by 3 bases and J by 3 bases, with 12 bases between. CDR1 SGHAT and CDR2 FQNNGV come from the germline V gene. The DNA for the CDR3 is TGTGCCAGCAGCTTCGGGATCTCTTACTACGAGCAGTACTTC. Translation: CASSFGISYYEQYF.

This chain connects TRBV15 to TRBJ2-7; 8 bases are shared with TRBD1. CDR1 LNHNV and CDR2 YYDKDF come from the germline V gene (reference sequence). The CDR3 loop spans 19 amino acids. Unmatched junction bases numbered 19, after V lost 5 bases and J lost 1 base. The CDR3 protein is CATSLSLDRVAPISYEQYF. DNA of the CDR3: TGTGCCACCAGCTTAAGTTTGGACAGGGTGGCCCCGATTTCCTACGAGCAGTACTTC. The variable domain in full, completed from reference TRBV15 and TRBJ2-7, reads DAMVIQNPRYQVTQFGKPVTLSCSQTLNHNVMYWYQQKSSQAPKLLFHYYDKDFNNEADTPDNFQSRRPNTSFCFLDIRSPGLGDTAMYLCATSLSLDRVAPISYEQYFGPGTRLTVT.

CDR3 protein: CASSLEAVGGGGNSPLHF. Written as DNA, the CDR3 is TGTGCCAGCAGCTTAGAGGCAGTGGGTGGGGGCGGGAATTCACCCCTCCACTTT. This sequence joins TRBV11-2 and TRBJ1-6, with D perhaps TRBD1 (6 bases). CDR1 SGHAT and CDR2 FQNNGV come from the germline V gene. This CDR3 is 18 amino acids long. Between the trimmed V and J ends, which lost 0 bases and 7 bases, there was a span of 19 bases.

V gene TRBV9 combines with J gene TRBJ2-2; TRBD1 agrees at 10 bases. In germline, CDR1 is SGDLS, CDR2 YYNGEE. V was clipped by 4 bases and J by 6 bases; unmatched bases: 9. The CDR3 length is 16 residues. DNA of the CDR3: TGTGCCAGCAGCCCACAAGGGACAGGGGTGGCCGGGGAGCTGTTTTTT. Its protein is CASSPQGTGVAGELFF.

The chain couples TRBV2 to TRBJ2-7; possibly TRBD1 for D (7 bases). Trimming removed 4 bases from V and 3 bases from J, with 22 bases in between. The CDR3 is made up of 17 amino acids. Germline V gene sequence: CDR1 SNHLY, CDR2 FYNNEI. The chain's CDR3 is CASSVAFLRQGGYEQYF. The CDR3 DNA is TGTGCCAGCAGTGTTGCCTTCCTTAGACAGGGAGGCTACGAGCAGTACTTC.